These 4 T cell receptor beta chains originate from one sample sequenced in a study of breast tumors, draining lymph nodes, adjacent tissues. TCRdb reprocessed the multiplex PCR reads via MiXCR and lists one record per CDR3 protein. Of about 180,000 distinct CDR3 sequences in the sample, about 33% were seen once. The lymph nodes were axillary draining lymph nodes from breast cancer patients. The sequenced material came from axillary lymph node tissue. Receptors originate from a female donor with breast cancer. Some clones in this sample may be carry-over from other donors' samples.

This chain links TRBV7-7 with TRBJ2-7, with a weak D call TRBD1 (5 bases). Looked up from germline, CDR1 is SSHAT and CDR2 is FNYEAQ (reference sequence). This CDR3 comprises 12 residues. CDR3 loop: CASGQGNREQYF. CDR3 nucleotide sequence: TGTGCTAGTGGCCAGGGCAATAGGGAGCAGTACTTC.

This clonotype came up many times. The rearrangement joins TRBV12-3 or TRBV12-4 to TRBJ2-5; TRBD2 aligns across 7 bases. V lost 5 bases and J lost 5; bases outside the gene matches: 8. There are 14 residues in the CDR3. Here the CDR3 DNA reads TGTGCCAGCAGTCCCCGTGGGGGGGTGGAGACCCAGTACTTC. Its translation: CASSPRGGVETQYF.

This clonotype was counted at least ten times. The chain carries TRBV9 and TRBJ2-1, with TRBD2 as a possible D gene (6 bases). CDR3 length equals 19 residues. With 0 bases removed from V and 0 bases from J, the gap between germline ends came to 19 bases. The germline V gene has CDR1 SGDLS and CDR2 YYNGEE. The CDR3 DNA reads TGTGCCAGCAGCGTAGGACCACCTAGCGACCTGAGCTCCTACAATGAGCAGTTCTTC. Encoded protein: CASSVGPPSDLSSYNEQFF.

This clonotype occurred many times. The rearrangement links TRBV7-8 to TRBJ1-5; no definite D call. The V gene lost 1 base and the J gene lost 1 base, with 11 bases spanning the gap. CDR1 is SGHVS, CDR2 FQNEAQ, per germline. CDR3 size: 16 residues. The CDR3 reads CASSLGGSGSNQPQHF. Here the CDR3 DNA reads TGTGCCAGCAGCTTAGGGGGAAGTGGGAGCAATCAGCCCCAGCATTTT.